These 6 T cell receptor beta chains were all obtained from the same sample, sequenced in a study of blood T cells in healthy people across ages (dated by TCRdb to the mid-2010s). The library was produced with 5' RACE. Instrument on record: Illumina HiSeq 2500. A second roughly 6 to 12 cycle PCR used a sample-barcoded 5' primer and a J-beta primer mix. TCRdb applied fastp at Q25 and MiXCR to the public reads, then kept only in-frame beta chains. Records with the same CDR3 protein are collapsed into one entry carrying the most frequent genes and DNA. A total of over 450,000 distinct CDR3 sequences appear in this sample, around 24% of them only once. The ten largest clonotypes hold roughly 9% of the sample. The same data also went into a second study, on T cells of mothers and their children.

The specimen sequenced was blood. These receptors all come from a boy under 18 in good health.

In its sample, this clonotype was seen a few times. The chain recombines TRBV5-1 with TRBJ2-3; D may be TRBD2 (6 bases). Deletions cut 4 bases from V and 0 bases from J, with 15 bases between. The length of the CDR3 is 16 residues. The germline V gene encodes CDR1 SGHRS and CDR2 YFSETQ. The CDR3 is CASSLEGRRSTDTQYF. The CDR3 nucleotides read TGCGCCAGCAGCCTGGAGGGCCGTCGAAGCACAGATACGCAGTATTTT.

This clonotype was picked up a small number of times. The rearrangement links TRBV29-1 to TRBJ2-1; 11 bases line up with TRBD2. Per the germline V gene, CDR1 is SQVTM and CDR2 is ANQGSEA. The CDR3 has 16 residues. The V segment lost 1 base and the J segment 6 bases; nucleotides outside the gene matches: 8. The CDR3 coding sequence is TGCAGCGTTGAAGGGTTAAAGGGGACTAGCGGCAATGAGCAGTTCTTC. Its translation: CSVEGLKGTSGNEQFF.

The chain links TRBV7-9 to TRBJ2-5; D remains ambiguous. The end of the DNA fits TRBJ2-1 better, so the J call may be wrong. This CDR3 contains 12 residues. Germline CDR1 is SEHNR and CDR2 is FQNEAQ (reference sequence). CDR3 sequence (DNA): TGTGCCAGCAGCTTAGTTAACGGTGAGCAGTTCTTC. Translation gives CASSLVNGEQFF.

This clonotype was seen only a few times. The gene calls are TRBV12-3 or TRBV12-4 and TRBJ2-6; D gene uncertain. With 10 bases removed from V and 0 bases from J, the gap between germline ends came to 10 bases. This CDR3 spans 14 amino acids. The CDR3 sequence is CAIPEASGANVLTF. In DNA, the CDR3 is TGTGCCATTCCGGAAGCCTCTGGGGCCAACGTCCTGACTTTC.

The chain carries TRBV5-6 and TRBJ2-3; D unclear. The ends were cut back, 2 bases at V and 1 base at J, with 14 bases in the middle. The CDR3 sequence is 16 residues long. The germline V gene has CDR1 SGHDT and CDR2 YYEEEE. Written as DNA, the CDR3 is TGTGCCAGCAGCTTCGGCTGGGCGGTAGGCACAGATACGCAGTATTTT. Translating gives CASSFGWAVGTDTQYF.

This clonotype was seen more than once but under ten times. The chain recombines TRBV29-1 with TRBJ2-5; 8 bases line up with TRBD1. CDR3 length: 14 amino acids. In germline, CDR1 is SQVTM, CDR2 ANQGSEA. With V trimmed by 6 bases and J by 4 bases, 10 bases remained unmatched. CDR3 bases: TGCAGCGTCGACAGGGGCAGACCCACAGAGACCCAGTACTTC. This sequence encodes CSVDRGRPTETQYF.